The 5 T cell receptor beta chains in this list originate from one sample, sequenced in a study of identical twins. TCRdb reprocessed the 5' RACE reads with MiXCR, giving one entry per CDR3 protein. This repertoire shows some 660,000 distinct CDR3 sequences, over 8.5% found once; its top ten account for around 0.98%. Another study also made use of these data, one on yellow fever vaccine responses in identical twins.

Sequences were obtained from PBMCs. The source is a woman under 30 in good health.

This clonotype was seen a handful of times. The V and J genes are TRBV5-1 and TRBJ2-3; 11 nucleotides match TRBD2. V was clipped by 2 bases and J by 5 bases; unmatched bases: 7. Germline V gene lookup returns CDR1 SGHRS and CDR2 YFSETQ. The CDR3 extends over 16 amino acids. In DNA form, the CDR3 reads TGCGCCAGCAGCTTCGGGACTAGCGGAGGTGGAGATACGCAGTATTTT. It translates to CASSFGTSGGGDTQYF.

In its sample, this clonotype was seen a few times. The rearrangement uses TRBV7-2 and TRBJ2-5; D is perhaps TRBD1 or TRBD2 (5 bases each). The CDR3 is 15 amino acids. V was pared by 3 bases and J by 0 bases, with 11 bases between. The germline CDR1 and CDR2 sequences are SGHTA and FQGNSA. This CDR3 is CASSFTGTNQETQYF. DNA for the CDR3: TGTGCCAGCAGCTTTACCGGGACCAACCAAGAGACCCAGTACTTC.

This clonotype appeared many times. The J gene is TRBJ2-3, the V gene TRBV29-1; D not resolved. The CDR3 runs 17 residues. Germline lookup yields CDR1 SQVTM and CDR2 ANQGSEA. V lost 4 bases and J 2 bases, leaving 22 bases between the germline ends. The DNA of the CDR3 is TGCAGCGTTGGAGGTGTTTCTCGACCCCTCGACACAGATACGCAGTATTTT. It is translated as CSVGGVSRPLDTDTQYF.

The chain carries TRBV7-2 and TRBJ2-3; 11 positions agree with TRBD2. The J segment lost 1 base and the V segment lost 6 bases, leaving 6 bases of the junction unmatched. The CDR3 has 16 amino acids. Germline V CDR1 and CDR2: SGHTA, FQGNSA. CDR3 amino acids: CASRQGLAARTDTQYF. The DNA of the CDR3 is TGTGCCAGCAGGCAGGGACTAGCGGCCCGCACAGATACGCAGTATTTT. Using reference TRBV7-2 and TRBJ2-3 for the parts outside the CDR3, the full variable domain is GAGVSQSPSNKVTEKGKDVELRCDPISGHTALYWYRQSLGQGLEFLIYFQGNSAPDKSGLPSDRFSAERTGGSVSTLTIQRTQQEDSAVYLCASRQGLAARTDTQYFGPGTRLTVL.

The sample holds many counts of this clonotype. This sequence joins TRBV29-1 and TRBJ2-5; the D call may be TRBD1 or TRBD2 (5 bases each). The CDR3 runs 13 residues. The germline CDR1 and CDR2 sequences are SQVTM and ANQGSEA. Trimming cost V 5 bases and J 2 bases, with 12 bases left between them. CDR3 in amino acids: CSVLGRFQETQYF. CDR3 nucleotides: TGCAGCGTTCTGGGACGTTTTCAAGAGACCCAGTACTTC.